This T cell receptor beta chain was recorded in a study of OX40 agonist ivuxolimab in advanced cancers. Study summary: It was ivuxolimab, an agonistic anti-OX40 (CD134) antibody, that patients were treated with.

From germline, CDR1 is DFQATT and CDR2 SNEGSKA (reference sequence). This CDR3 region has 11 residues. The V end was cut by 6 bases, the J end by 4 bases, with 9 bases between. Sampling times: baseline, cycle 4 day 1, cycle 7 day 1. The repertoire was sequenced with immunoSEQ multiplex PCR; TCRdb's copy has only in-frame clones and lacks some. There are some 100,000 clones in the sample; 75% to 95% occur only once, and approximately 0.55% lies in the top ten. This sequence was found in an adult with an advanced solid tumor such as melanoma, head and neck, liver or kidney cancer. Source: CD4+ or CD8+ T cells sorted from blood, taken in a trial of the OX40 agonist ivuxolimab. The chain couples TRBV20-1 to TRBJ1-2; D not resolved. CDR3 loop: CSASQTYGYTF. For the CDR3, the DNA is TGCAGTGCCTCCCAAACCTATGGCTACACCTTC.